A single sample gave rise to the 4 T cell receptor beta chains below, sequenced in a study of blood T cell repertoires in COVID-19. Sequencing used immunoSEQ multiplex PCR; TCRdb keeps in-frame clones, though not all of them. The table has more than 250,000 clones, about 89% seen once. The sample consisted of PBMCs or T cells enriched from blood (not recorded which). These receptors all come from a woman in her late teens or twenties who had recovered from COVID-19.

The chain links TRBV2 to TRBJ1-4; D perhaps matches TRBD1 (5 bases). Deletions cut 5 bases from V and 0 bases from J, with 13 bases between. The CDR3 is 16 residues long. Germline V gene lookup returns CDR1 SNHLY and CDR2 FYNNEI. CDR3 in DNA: TGTGCCAGCAGTTCAACAGGAGTTGCAACTAATGAAAAACTGTTTTTT. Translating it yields CASSSTGVATNEKLFF.

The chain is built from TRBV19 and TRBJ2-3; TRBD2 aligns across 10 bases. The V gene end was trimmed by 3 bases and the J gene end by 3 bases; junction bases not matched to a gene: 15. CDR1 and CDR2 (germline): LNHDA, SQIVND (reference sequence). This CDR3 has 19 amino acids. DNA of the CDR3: TGTGCCAGTAGTATGCCTAGCGGGAGCTGGGCAGATCGGACAGATACGCAGTATTTT. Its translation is CASSMPSGSWADRTDTQYF. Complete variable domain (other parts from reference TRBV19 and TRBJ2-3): DGGITQSPKYLFRKEGQNVTLSCEQNLNHDAMYWYRQDPGQGLRLIYYSQIVNDFQKGDIAEGYSVSREKKESFPLTVTSAQKNPTAFYLCASSMPSGSWADRTDTQYFGPGTRLTVL.

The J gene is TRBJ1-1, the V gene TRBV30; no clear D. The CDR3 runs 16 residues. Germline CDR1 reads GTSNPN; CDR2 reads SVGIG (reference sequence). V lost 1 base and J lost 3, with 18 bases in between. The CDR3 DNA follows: TGTGCCTGGAGTGGAGGGTTCGGGTATCCATACACTGAAGCTTTCTTT. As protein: CAWSGGFGYPYTEAFF.

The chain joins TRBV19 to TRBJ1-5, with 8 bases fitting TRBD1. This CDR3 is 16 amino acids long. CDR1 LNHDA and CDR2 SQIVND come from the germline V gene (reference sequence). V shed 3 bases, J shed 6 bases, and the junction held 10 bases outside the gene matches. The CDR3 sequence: CASSISQGAQGQPQHF. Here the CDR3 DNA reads TGTGCCAGTAGTATCAGTCAGGGGGCGCAGGGTCAGCCCCAGCATTTT.